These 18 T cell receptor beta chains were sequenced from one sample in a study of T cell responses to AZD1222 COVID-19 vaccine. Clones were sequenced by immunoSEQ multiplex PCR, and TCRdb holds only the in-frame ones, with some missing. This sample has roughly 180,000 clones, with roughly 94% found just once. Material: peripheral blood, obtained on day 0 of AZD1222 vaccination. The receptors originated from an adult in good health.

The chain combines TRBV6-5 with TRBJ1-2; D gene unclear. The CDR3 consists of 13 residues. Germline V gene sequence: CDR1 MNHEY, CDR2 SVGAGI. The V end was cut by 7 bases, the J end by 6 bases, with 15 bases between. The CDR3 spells CASNRPREDGYTF. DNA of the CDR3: TGTGCCAGCAATCGGCCCCGCGAGGATGGCTACACCTTC.

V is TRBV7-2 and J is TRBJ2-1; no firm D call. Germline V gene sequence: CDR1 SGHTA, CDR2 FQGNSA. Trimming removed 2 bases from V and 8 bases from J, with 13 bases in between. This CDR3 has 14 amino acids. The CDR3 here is CASSLPLRAYEQFF. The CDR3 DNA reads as TGTGCCAGCAGCTTACCCCTCCGGGCCTATGAGCAGTTCTTC.

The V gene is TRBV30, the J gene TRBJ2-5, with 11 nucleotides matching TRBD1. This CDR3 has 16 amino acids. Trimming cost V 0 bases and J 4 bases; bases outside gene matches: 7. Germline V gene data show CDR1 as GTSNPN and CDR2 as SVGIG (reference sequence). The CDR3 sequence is CAWSVGTGGSRETQYF. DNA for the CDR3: TGTGCCTGGAGTGTTGGGACAGGGGGATCGAGAGAGACCCAGTACTTC.

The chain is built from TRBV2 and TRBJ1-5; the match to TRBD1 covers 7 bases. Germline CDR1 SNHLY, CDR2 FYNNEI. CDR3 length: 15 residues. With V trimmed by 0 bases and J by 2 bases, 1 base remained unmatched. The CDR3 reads CASSEAGTGNQPQHF. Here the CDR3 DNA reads TGTGCCAGCAGTGAAGCTGGGACAGGCAATCAGCCCCAGCATTTT.

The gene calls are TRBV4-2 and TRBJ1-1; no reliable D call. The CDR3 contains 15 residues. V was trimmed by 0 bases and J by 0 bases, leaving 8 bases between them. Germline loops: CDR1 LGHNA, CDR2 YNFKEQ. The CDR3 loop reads CASSQEAVMNTEAFF. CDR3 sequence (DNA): TGTGCCAGCAGCCAAGAAGCAGTCATGAACACTGAAGCTTTCTTT.

This CDR3 is CASSQGGGTAGYGYTF. CDR3 bases: TGTGCCAGCAGCCAAGGGGGAGGGACAGCGGGCTATGGCTACACCTTC. The chain couples TRBV3-1 (or the pseudogene TRBV3-2) to TRBJ1-2; 7 nucleotides match TRBD1. The CDR3 consists of 16 residues. The trim removed 1 base at V and 4 bases at J, leaving 9 bases unmatched. Germline assignment: CDR1 LGHDT and CDR2 YNNKEL (reference sequence).

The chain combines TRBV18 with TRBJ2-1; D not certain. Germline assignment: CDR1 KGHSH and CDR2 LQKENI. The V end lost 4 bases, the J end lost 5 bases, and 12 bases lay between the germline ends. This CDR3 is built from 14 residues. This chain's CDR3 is CASSRTWIDNEQFF. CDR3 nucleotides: TGTGCCAGCTCACGTACCTGGATTGACAATGAGCAGTTCTTC.

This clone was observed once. CDR3 amino acids: CASSPLFAGGATEKLFF. CDR3 nucleotides: TGTGCCAGCAGCCCCCTGTTCGCGGGCGGGGCGACGGAAAAACTGTTTTTT. The V call is TRBV3-1 (or the pseudogene TRBV3-2), the J call TRBJ1-4; tentatively, D is TRBD1 (5 bases). CDR1 LGHDT and CDR2 YNNKEL come from the germline V gene (reference sequence). This CDR3 region has 17 residues. V gave up 4 bases and J gave up 8 bases, with 23 bases separating them.

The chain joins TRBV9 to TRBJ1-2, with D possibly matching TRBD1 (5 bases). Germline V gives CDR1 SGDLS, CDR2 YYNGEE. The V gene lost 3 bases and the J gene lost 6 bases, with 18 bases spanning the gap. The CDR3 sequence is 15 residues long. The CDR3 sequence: CASSARGDGRDGYTF. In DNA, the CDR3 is TGTGCCAGCAGCGCAAGAGGGGACGGGCGTGATGGCTACACCTTC.

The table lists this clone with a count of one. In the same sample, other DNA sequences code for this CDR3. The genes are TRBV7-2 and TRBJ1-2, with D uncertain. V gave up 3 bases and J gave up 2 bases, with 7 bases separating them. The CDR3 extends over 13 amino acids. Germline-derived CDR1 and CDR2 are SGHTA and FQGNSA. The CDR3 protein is CASSLGFNYGYTF. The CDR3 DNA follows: TGTGCCAGCAGCTTGGGGTTCAACTATGGCTACACCTTC.

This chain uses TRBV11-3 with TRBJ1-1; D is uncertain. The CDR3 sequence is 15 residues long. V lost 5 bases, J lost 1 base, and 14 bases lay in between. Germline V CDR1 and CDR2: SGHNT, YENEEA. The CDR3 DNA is TGTGCCAGCAGCCTGGGAACGGATAGGAACACTGAAGCTTTCTTT. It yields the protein CASSLGTDRNTEAFF.

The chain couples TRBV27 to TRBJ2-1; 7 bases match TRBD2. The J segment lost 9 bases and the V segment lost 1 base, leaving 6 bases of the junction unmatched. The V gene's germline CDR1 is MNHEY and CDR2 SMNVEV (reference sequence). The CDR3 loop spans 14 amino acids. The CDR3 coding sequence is TGTGCCAGCAGTTTATTGCGGGAGAGTAGTGAGCAGTTCTTC. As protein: CASSLLRESSEQFF.

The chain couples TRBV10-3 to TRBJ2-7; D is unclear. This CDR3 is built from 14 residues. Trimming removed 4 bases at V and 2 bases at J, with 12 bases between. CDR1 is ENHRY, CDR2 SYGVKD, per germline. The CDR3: CAISASSTTYEQYF. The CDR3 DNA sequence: TGTGCCATCAGTGCAAGTAGCACGACCTACGAGCAGTACTTC.

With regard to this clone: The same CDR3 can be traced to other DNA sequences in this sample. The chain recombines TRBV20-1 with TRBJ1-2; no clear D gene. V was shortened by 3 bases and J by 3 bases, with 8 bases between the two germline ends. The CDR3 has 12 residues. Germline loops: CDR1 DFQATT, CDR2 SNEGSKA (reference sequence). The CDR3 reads CSASLSDYGYTF. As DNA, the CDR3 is TGCAGTGCTAGTCTTTCGGACTATGGCTACACCTTC.

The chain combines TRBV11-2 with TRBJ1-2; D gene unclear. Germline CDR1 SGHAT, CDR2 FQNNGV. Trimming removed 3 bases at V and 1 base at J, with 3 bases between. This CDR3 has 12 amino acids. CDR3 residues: CASSFRNYGYTF. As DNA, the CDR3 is TGTGCCAGCAGCTTCCGTAACTATGGCTACACCTTC.

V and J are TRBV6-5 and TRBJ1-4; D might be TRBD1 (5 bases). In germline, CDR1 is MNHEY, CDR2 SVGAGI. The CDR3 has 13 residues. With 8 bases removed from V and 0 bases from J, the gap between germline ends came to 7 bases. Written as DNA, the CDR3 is TGTGCCAGCGGGACCTCAACTAATGAAAAACTGTTTTTT. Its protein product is CASGTSTNEKLFF.

The CDR3 DNA follows: TGTGCCAGCCCACCGGATAAGGACCCCTATGGCTACACCTTC. Its translation: CASPPDKDPYGYTF. The chain joins TRBV7-9 to TRBJ1-2; D remains unclear. Germline V gene data show CDR1 as SEHNR and CDR2 as FQNEAQ (reference sequence). This CDR3 has 14 amino acids. With 8 bases removed from V and 4 bases from J, the gap between germline ends came to 17 bases. Variable domain in full (rest from reference TRBV7-9 and TRBJ1-2): DTGVSQNPRHKITKRGQNVTFRCDPISEHNRLYWYRQTLGQGPEFLTYFQNEAQLEKSRLLSDRFSAERPKGSFSTLEIQRTEQGDSAMYLCASPPDKDPYGYTFGSGTRLTVV.

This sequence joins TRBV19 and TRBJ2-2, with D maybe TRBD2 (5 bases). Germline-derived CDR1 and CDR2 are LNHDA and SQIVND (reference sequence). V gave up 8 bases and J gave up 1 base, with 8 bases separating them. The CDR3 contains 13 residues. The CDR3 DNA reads TGTGCCAGTCGCGAGGGGAACACCGGGGAGCTGTTTTTT. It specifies CASREGNTGELFF.